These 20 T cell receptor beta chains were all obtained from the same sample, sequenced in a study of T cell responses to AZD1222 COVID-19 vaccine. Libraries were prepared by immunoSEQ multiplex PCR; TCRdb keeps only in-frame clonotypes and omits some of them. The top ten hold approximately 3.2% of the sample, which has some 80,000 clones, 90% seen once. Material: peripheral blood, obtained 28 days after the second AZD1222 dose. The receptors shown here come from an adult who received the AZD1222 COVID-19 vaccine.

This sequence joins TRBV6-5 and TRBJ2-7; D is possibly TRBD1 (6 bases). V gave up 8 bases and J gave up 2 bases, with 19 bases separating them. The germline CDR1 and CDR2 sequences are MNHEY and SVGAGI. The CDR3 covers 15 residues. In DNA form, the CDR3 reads TGTGCCAGCGTCTCGAATCCAACAGGGACCTACGAGCAGTACTTC. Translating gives CASVSNPTGTYEQYF.

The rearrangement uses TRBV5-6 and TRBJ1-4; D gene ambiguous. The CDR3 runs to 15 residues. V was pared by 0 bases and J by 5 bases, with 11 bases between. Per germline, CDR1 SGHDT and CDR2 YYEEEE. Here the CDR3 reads CASSLEILGNEKLFF. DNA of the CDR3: TGTGCCAGCAGCTTGGAAATCTTGGGGAATGAAAAACTGTTTTTT.

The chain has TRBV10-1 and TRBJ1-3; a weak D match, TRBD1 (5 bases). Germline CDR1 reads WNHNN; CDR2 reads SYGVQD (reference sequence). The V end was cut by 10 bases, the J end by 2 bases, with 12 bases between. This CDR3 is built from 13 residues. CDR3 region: CAIPRGTGNTIYF. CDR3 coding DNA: TGCGCCATCCCAAGGGGAACTGGAAACACCATATATTTT.

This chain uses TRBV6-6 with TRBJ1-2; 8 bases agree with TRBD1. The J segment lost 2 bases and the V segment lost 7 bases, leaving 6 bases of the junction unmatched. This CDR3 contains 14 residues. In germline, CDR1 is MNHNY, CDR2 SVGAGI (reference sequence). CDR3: CASKTTGENYGYTF. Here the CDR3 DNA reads TGTGCCAGCAAAACGACAGGGGAGAACTATGGCTACACCTTC.

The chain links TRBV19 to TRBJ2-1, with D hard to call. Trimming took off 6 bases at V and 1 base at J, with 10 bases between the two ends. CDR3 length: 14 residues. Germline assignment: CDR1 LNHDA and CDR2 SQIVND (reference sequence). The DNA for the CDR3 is TGTGCCAGTAGCCGATCCGGATCCTACAATGAGCAGTTCTTC. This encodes CASSRSGSYNEQFF.

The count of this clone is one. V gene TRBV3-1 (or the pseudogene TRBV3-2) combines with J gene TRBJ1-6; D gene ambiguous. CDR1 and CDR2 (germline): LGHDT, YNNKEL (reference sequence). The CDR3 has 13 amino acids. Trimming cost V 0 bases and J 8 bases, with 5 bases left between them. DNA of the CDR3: TGTGCCAGCAGCCAAGAGAGGTATTCACCCCTCCACTTT. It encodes CASSQERYSPLHF.

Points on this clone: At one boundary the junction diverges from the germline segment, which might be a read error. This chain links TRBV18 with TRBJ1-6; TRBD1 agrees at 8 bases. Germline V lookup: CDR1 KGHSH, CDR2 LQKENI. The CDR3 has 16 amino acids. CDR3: CASSPGQATYSSPLHF. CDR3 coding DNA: TGTGCCAGCTCCCCGGGACAGGCTACCTATAGTTCACCCCTCCACTTT.

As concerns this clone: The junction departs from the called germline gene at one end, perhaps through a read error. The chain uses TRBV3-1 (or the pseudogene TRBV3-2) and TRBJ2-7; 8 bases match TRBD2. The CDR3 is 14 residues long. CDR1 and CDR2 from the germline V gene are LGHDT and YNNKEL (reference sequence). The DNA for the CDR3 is TGTGCCAGCAGCCACCCACCGAGGACTAGCCAAAAATTTTTC. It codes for CASSHPPRTSQKFF.

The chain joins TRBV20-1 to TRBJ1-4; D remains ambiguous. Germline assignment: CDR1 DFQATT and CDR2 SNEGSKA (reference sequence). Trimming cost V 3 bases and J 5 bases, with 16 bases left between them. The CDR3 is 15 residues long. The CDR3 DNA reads TGCAGTGCTAGTGGGATTGGACGCGGGAATGAAAAACTGTTTTTT. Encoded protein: CSASGIGRGNEKLFF.

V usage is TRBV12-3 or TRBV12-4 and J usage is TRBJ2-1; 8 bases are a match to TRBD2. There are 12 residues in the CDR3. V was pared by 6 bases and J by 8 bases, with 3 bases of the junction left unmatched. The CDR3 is CASRGLVDEQFF. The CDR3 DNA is TGTGCCAGCAGGGGACTAGTGGATGAGCAGTTCTTC.

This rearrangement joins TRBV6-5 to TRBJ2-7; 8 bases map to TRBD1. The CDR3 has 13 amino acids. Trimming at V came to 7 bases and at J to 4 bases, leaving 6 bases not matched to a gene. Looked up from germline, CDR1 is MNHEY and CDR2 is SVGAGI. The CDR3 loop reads CASTRTGGYEQYF. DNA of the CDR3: TGTGCCAGCACCCGAACAGGGGGGTACGAGCAGTACTTC.

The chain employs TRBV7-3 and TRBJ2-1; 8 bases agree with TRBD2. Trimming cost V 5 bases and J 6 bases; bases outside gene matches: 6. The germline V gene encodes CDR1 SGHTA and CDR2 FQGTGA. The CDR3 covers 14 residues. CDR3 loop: CASSPPGTSNEQFF. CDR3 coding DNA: TGTGCCAGCAGCCCCCCCGGGACTAGCAATGAGCAGTTCTTC.

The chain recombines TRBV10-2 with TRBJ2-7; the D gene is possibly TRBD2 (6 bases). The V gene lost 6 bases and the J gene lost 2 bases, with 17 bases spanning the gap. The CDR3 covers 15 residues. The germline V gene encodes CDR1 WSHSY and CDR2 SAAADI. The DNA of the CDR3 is TGCGCCAGCAGGGGGGTGGGCGGGGACGCCTACGAGCAGTACTTC. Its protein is CASRGVGGDAYEQYF.

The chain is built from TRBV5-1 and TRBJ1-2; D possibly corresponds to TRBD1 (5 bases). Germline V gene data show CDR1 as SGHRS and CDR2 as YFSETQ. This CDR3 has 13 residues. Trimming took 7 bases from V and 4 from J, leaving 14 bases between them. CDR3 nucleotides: TGCGCCAGCGACGAGGGGTTTGGCTATGGCTACACCTTC. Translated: CASDEGFGYGYTF.

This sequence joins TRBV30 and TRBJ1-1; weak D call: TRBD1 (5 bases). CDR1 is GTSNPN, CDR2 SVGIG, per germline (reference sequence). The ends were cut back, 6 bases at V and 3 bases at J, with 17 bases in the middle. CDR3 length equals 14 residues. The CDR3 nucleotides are TGTGCCTGTTCAAACGGGGCGCTATACACTGAAGCTTTCTTT. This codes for CACSNGALYTEAFF.

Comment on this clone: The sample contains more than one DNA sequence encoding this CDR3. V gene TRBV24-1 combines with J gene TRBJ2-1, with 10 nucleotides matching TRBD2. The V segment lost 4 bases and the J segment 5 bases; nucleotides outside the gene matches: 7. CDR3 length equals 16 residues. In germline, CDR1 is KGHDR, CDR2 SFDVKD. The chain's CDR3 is CATSDPLAGVDNEQFF. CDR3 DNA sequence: TGTGCCACCAGTGACCCCCTAGCGGGAGTCGACAATGAGCAGTTCTTC.

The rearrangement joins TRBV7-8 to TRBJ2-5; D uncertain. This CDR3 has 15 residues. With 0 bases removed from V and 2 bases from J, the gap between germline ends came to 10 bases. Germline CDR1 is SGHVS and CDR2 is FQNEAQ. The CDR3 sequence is CASSLALPSQETQYF. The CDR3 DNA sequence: TGTGCCAGCAGCTTAGCGCTACCATCTCAAGAGACCCAGTACTTC.

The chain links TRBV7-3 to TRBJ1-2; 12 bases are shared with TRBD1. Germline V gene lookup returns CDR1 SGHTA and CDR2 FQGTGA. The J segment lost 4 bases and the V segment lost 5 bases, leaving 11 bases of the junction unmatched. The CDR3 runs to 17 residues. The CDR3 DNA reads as TGTGCCAGCAGCCCCACCCCCGGGACAGGGGGCCTCTATGGCTACACCTTC. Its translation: CASSPTPGTGGLYGYTF.

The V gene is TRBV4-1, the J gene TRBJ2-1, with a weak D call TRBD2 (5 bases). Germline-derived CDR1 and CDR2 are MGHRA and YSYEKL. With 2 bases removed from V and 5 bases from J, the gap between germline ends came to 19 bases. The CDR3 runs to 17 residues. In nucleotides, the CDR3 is TGCGCCAGCAGCCAACACACTAGGCTCGAGGGCCACAATGAGCAGTTCTTC. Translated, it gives CASSQHTRLEGHNEQFF.

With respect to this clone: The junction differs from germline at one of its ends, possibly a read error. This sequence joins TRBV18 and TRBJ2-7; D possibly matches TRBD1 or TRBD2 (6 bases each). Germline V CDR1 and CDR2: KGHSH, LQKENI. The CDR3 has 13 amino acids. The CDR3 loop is CASSPPGAYGQYF. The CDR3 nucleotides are TGTGCCAGCTCACCGCCGGGGGCTTACGGGCAGTACTTC.